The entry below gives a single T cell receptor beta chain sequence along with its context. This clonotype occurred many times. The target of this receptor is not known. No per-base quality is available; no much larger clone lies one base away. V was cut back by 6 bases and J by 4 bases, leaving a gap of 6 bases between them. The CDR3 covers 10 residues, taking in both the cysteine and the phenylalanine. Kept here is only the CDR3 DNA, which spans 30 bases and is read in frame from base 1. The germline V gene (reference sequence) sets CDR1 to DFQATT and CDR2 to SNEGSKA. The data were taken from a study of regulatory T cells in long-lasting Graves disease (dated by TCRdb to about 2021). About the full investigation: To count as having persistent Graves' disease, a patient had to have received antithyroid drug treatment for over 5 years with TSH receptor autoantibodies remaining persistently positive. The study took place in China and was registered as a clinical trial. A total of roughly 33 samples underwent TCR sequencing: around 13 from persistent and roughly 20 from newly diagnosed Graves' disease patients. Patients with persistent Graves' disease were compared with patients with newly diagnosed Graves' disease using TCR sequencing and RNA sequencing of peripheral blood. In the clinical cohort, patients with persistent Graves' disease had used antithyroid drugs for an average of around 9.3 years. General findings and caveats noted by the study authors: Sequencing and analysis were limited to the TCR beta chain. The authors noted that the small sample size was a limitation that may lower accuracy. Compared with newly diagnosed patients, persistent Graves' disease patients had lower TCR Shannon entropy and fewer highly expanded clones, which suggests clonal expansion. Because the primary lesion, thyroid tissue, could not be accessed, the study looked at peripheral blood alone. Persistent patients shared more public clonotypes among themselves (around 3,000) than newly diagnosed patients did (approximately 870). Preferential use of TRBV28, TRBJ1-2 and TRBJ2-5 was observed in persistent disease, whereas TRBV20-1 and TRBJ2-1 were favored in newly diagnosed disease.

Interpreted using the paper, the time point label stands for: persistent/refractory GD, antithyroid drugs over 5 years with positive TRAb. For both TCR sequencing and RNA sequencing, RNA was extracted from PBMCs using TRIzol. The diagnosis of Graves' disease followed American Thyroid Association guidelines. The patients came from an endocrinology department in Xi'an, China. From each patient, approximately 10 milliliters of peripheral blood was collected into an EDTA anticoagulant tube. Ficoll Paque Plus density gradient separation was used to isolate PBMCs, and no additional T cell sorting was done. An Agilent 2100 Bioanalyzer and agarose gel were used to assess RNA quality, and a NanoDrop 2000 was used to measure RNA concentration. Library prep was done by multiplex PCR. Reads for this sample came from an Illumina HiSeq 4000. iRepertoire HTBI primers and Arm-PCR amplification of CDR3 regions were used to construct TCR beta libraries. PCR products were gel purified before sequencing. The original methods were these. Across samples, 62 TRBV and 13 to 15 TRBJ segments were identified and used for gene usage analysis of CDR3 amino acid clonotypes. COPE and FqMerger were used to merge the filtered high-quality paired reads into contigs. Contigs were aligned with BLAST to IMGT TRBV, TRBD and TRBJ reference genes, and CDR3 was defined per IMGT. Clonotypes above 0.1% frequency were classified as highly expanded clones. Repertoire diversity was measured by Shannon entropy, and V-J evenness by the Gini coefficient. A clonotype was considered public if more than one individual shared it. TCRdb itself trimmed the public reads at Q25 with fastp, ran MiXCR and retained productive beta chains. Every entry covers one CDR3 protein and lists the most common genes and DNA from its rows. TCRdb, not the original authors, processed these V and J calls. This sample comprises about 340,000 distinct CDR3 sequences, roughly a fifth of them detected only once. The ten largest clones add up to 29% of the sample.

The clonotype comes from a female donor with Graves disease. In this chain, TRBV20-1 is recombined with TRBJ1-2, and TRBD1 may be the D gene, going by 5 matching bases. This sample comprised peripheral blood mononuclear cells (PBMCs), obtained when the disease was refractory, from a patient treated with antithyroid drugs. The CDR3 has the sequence CSAQAYGYTF. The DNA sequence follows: TGCAGTGCACAGGCCTATGGCTACACCTTC.